This TCR beta chain was sequenced for a study of T cell repertoires in cytomegalovirus infection. Across the whole study: Indications came from public TCR beta signatures; they pointed to CMV infection and to a matching HLA type.

In germline, CDR1 is MGHRA, CDR2 YSYEKL. Trimming took 2 bases from V and 6 from J, leaving 13 bases between them. The CDR3 has 14 amino acids. Details on this clonotype: Its antigen is currently unknown.

Notes on the study in general: Accumulated public TCR beta family frequency recognized individuals carrying CMV together with the relevant HLA.

TCRdb ran MiXCR on the reads and lists one entry per CDR3 protein. The sample carries approximately 730,000 distinct CDR3 sequences, about 33% recorded once. The receptor was isolated from a human donor in good health (CMV status not recorded). Some clones in this sample may be carry-over from other donors' samples. The chain carries TRBV4-1 and TRBJ1-1; the D is unclear. The sequencing here drew on cultured PBMCs, taken from culture after CMV antigen stimulation. The CDR3 is CASSQTGVPSEAFF. DNA for the CDR3: TGCGCCAGCAGCCAAACCGGGGTCCCCTCTGAAGCTTTCTTT.